These T cell receptor beta chains were read from a single sample in a study of T cell responses to AZD1222 COVID-19 vaccine. Only in-frame clones appear in the TCRdb table, and some are missing; sequencing was by immunoSEQ multiplex PCR. The sample lists 120,000 to 150,000 clones; 90% were seen once. The sample here was peripheral blood, taken on day 0 of AZD1222 vaccination. Receptor source: an adult in good health. The CDR3 runs from the conserved cysteine through the conserved F or W. The order of the fields is CDR3 DNA, CDR3 protein, J gene, D gene, clone size, V gene. D genes are given only for firm matches. Not all rows give a size; the values are once, few, many and, for expanded clones, a class.

TGTGCCAGTGGGGAGAGTAACTATGGCTACACCTTC CASGESNYGYTF TRBJ1-2 . . TRBV12-3/TRBV12-4
TGTGCCAGCACTCCTTGGAGAGGGCTTGGCTCTGGGGCCAACGTCCTGACTTTC CASTPWRGLGSGANVLTF TRBJ2-6 . . TRBV21-1
TGTGCCAGCTCATCCGGGACGGGAAGTCAAGCTTTCTTT CASSSGTGSQAFF TRBJ1-1 . . TRBV18
TGTGCCTGGAGTGTACATAGTAGGGGGCTTCAGCCCCAGCATTTT CAWSVHSRGLQPQHF TRBJ1-5 TRBD1 . TRBV30
TGTGCCAGCTCACCAGGACAGGGGGAGACCTATGGCTACACCTTC CASSPGQGETYGYTF TRBJ1-2 TRBD1 . TRBV18
TGTGCCAGCAGCCCGCTGGGACAGGGGCCCACCGGGGAGCTGTTTTTT CASSPLGQGPTGELFF TRBJ2-2 TRBD1 . TRBV2
TGTGCCAGCACGGGGACAGGGAGCACCGGGGAGCTGTTTTTT CASTGTGSTGELFF TRBJ2-2 TRBD1 once TRBV2
TGTGCCAGTAGTATTGGAATGAACACTGAAGCTTTCTTT CASSIGMNTEAFF TRBJ1-1 . . TRBV19
TGTGCCAGCAGCTTTAATTTGGGTCGCGGGAGGGCCTCCTACGAGCAGTACTTC CASSFNLGRGRASYEQYF TRBJ2-7 TRBD2 few TRBV11-2
TGTGCCAGCAGTTTATACAGATCCACAGATACGCAGTATTTT CASSLYRSTDTQYF TRBJ2-3 . . TRBV27
TGCGCCAGCAGAATTCTATCGGAGACCTTTAGTAATGAAAAACTGTTTTTT CASRILSETFSNEKLFF TRBJ1-4 . . TRBV5-1
TGTGCCAGCAGCCAAATAGGAAAGCTCGGGACCCAGTACTTC CASSQIGKLGTQYF TRBJ2-5 . . TRBV3-1/TRBV3-2
TGTGCCAGTAGTATAGCCACGGGGTTCGAGCAGTACTTC CASSIATGFEQYF TRBJ2-7 . . TRBV19
TGTGCCAGCAGCCAAATCGGGACCTCTGGGGCCAACGTCCTGACTTTC CASSQIGTSGANVLTF TRBJ2-6 . . TRBV3-1/TRBV3-2
TGTGCCACGCGATACGGAACTTTCAATGAGCAGTTCTTC CATRYGTFNEQFF TRBJ2-1 . . TRBV10-3
TGTGCCAGCAGCCCCGGGGGGACAGGGGCCACTGAAGCTTTCTTT CASSPGGTGATEAFF TRBJ1-1 TRBD1 . TRBV5-4
TGTGCCACCAGCAGAGTGGGCGGCTACACCTTC CATSRVGGYTF TRBJ1-2 . . TRBV15
TGTGCCAGCAGCTTGGGGCTAGCGGGTCACGAGATCACCGGGGAGCTGTTTTTT CASSLGLAGHEITGELFF TRBJ2-2 TRBD2 . TRBV5-6
TGTGCCAGCAGCCGAGACAGGGGGCGGATCTGGACTGAAGCTTTCTTT CASSRDRGRIWTEAFF TRBJ1-1 TRBD1 . TRBV7-8
TGTGCCACCATAGGGGCCGGAGACACTGAAGCTTTCTTT CATIGAGDTEAFF TRBJ1-1 . . TRBV10-3
TGCGCCAGCAGCCAACCGGACAGGGATCAGCCCCAGCATTTT CASSQPDRDQPQHF TRBJ1-5 TRBD1 . TRBV4-1
TGTGCCATCAGCCGACTAGCGGGAGGGGGGAATGAGCAGTTCTTC CAISRLAGGGNEQFF TRBJ2-1 TRBD2 . TRBV10-3
TGTGCCAGCAGTTACCCCAGGACTGGGGACGGTGAGCAGTTCTTC CASSYPRTGDGEQFF TRBJ2-1 . . TRBV6-2/TRBV6-3
TGTGCCAGCAGCGTAGGGACAGGGATGGGGAACACTGAAGCTTTCTTT CASSVGTGMGNTEAFF TRBJ1-1 TRBD1 . TRBV9
TGCGCCAGCAGCTTGGGACAGCAGAACACTGAAGCTTTCTTT CASSLGQQNTEAFF TRBJ1-1 . once TRBV5-1
TGTGCCAGCAGTATCGGGGCAAACTACAATGAGCAGTTCTTC CASSIGANYNEQFF TRBJ2-1 . . TRBV27
TGTGCCTGGTGGGATTTGAACACTGAAGCTTTCTTT CAWWDLNTEAFF TRBJ1-1 . . TRBV30
TGTGCCATCACCGGGACAGGCGGAAACACCATATATTTT CAITGTGGNTIYF TRBJ1-3 TRBD1 . TRBV10-3
TGCGCCAGCAGCCAAGATCGGGGGTACCATTATGGCTACACCTTC CASSQDRGYHYGYTF TRBJ1-2 . . TRBV4-3
TGTGCTAGTTCGGGTTCTGGGGCAGAAGCTTTCTTT CASSGSGAEAFF TRBJ1-1 . . TRBV12-5